This TCR beta chain was captured by sequencing in a study of T cell repertoires in cytomegalovirus infection. Study information: CMV epitopes in the study were HLA-C-restricted (recently identified) and HLA-B-restricted (well studied).

CDR3 length equals 15 residues. Germline trimming cut 4 bases from V and 6 bases from J; bases unmatched to any gene: 8. The germline gives CDR1 MNHNY, CDR2 SVGAGI (reference sequence). A word on this clonotype: Its antigen is as yet unknown.

TCRdb re-analysed the reads in MiXCR, keeping a single row per CDR3 protein. The sample contains 750,000 to 950,000 distinct CDR3 sequences, just under 30% of which appear only once. This chain uses TRBV6-6 with TRBJ1-1; TRBD1 matches at 10 bases. This receptor was obtained from a human donor in good health (CMV status not recorded). Some clones in this sample may be carry-over from other donors' samples. The material was cultured CD8+ T cells from PBMCs, obtained from culture after CMV antigen stimulation. The CDR3 loop is CASSFTGTGESEAFF. The CDR3 region has the DNA TGTGCCAGCAGTTTCACCGGGACAGGGGAATCTGAAGCTTTCTTT.